These 17 T cell receptor beta chains originate from one sample sequenced in a study of blood T cell repertoires in COVID-19. Sequencing was performed with immunoSEQ multiplex PCR; in TCRdb, only in-frame clones are kept and a portion is missing. The repertoire includes fewer than 300,000 clones, 85% to 90% of them detected once, and less than 1.6% sits in the top ten. Sequences were obtained from peripheral blood. Every receptor here comes from a woman aged 40 to 50 who had recovered from COVID-19.

This clone was observed once. This chain joins TRBV5-4 and TRBJ2-3, with 11 bases that match TRBD2. With 3 bases clipped from V and 5 bases from J, the junction kept 8 bases outside the gene matches. Germline CDR1 SGHNT, CDR2 YYREEE (reference sequence). This CDR3 has 16 amino acids. The CDR3 here is CASSSRLAGPGDTQYF. The CDR3 DNA follows: TGTGCCAGCAGCTCCCGACTAGCGGGGCCGGGAGATACGCAGTATTTT.

This clone was recorded only once. The rearrangement joins TRBV5-5 to TRBJ1-2, with 7 bases that match TRBD1. The CDR3 covers 15 residues. Germline CDR1 and CDR2: SGHKS and YYEKEE (reference sequence). Trimming removed 2 bases from V and 4 bases from J; junction bases left unmatched: 8. Written as DNA, the CDR3 is TGTGCCAGCAGCTTCAATCGACAGGGCCTCTATGGCTACACCTTC. This translates into CASSFNRQGLYGYTF.

V is TRBV2 and J is TRBJ2-3, with TRBD2 identical over 13 bases. The CDR3 contains 15 residues. Germline CDR1 and CDR2: SNHLY and FYNNEI. V gave up 5 bases and J gave up 3 bases; unmatched junction bases: 2. In DNA form, the CDR3 reads TGTGCCAGCAGTATACTAGCGGGGGGGACAGATACGCAGTATTTT. This sequence encodes CASSILAGGTDTQYF.

The rearrangement uses TRBV7-8 and TRBJ2-7; maybe TRBD1 (6 bases). Trimming took off 6 bases at V and 6 bases at J, with 18 bases between the two ends. The CDR3 has 14 residues. Germline assignment: CDR1 SGHVS and CDR2 FQNEAQ. CDR3 protein: CASREPRLGGEQYF. Here the CDR3 DNA reads TGTGCCAGCAGAGAACCCAGGCTAGGGGGCGAGCAGTACTTC.

V usage is TRBV5-1 and J usage is TRBJ1-1, with 7 bases lining up with TRBD1. Germline V gives CDR1 SGHRS, CDR2 YFSETQ. V trimming: 7 bases; J trimming: 3 bases; junction bases outside the gene matches: 12. This CDR3 is 15 amino acids long. This CDR3 is CASSGGGFGDTEAFF. The CDR3, as DNA: TGCGCCAGCTCGGGAGGGGGCTTTGGAGACACTGAAGCTTTCTTT.

The genes are TRBV5-4 and TRBJ2-2; TRBD2 might be the D (5 bases). Per germline, CDR1 SGHNT and CDR2 YYREEE (reference sequence). This CDR3 region has 16 residues. V lost 4 bases to trimming and J lost 7 bases, with 20 bases between them. CDR3 residues: CASSGGDYPLNGELFF. CDR3 in DNA: TGTGCCAGCAGCGGAGGCGACTACCCCCTCAACGGGGAGCTGTTTTTT.

The chain couples TRBV6-5 to TRBJ1-1; D might be TRBD1 (5 bases). Between the trimmed V and J ends, which lost 7 bases and 5 bases, there was a span of 20 bases. The CDR3 spans 15 residues. Germline V CDR1 and CDR2: MNHEY, SVGAGI. CDR3 DNA: TGTGCCAGCACATCCCGGGGGGGTCTTCCGACTGAAGCTTTCTTT. As protein: CASTSRGGLPTEAFF.

This chain joins TRBV19 and TRBJ1-6; 7 positions agree with TRBD1. The CDR3 spans 17 residues. V lost 1 base and J lost 9; bases outside the gene matches: 12. Germline values: CDR1 LNHDA, CDR2 SQIVND (reference sequence). The CDR3 region is CASSIVRDSTIGSPLHF. The CDR3 coding sequence is TGTGCCAGTAGTATAGTGAGGGACAGCACAATTGGTTCACCCCTCCACTTT.

This chain connects TRBV25-1 to TRBJ1-3; a weak D match, TRBD1 (5 bases). Germline V CDR1 and CDR2: MGHDK, SYGVNS. Trimming cost V 3 bases and J 7 bases, with 16 bases left between them. This CDR3 region has 15 residues. In DNA form, the CDR3 reads TGTGCCAGCAGTGATCCCCGTGGAGGGGATAACACCATATATTTT. Translated: CASSDPRGGDNTIYF.

J is TRBJ2-7 and V is TRBV4-2, with TRBD2 identical over 7 bases. V dropped 1 base and J dropped 6; count of bases not matched to a gene: 6. CDR1 is LGHNA and CDR2 is YNFKEQ in the germline V gene. The CDR3 is 14 residues long. The chain's CDR3 is CASSQGPTGGEQYF. For the CDR3, the DNA is TGTGCCAGCAGCCAAGGCCCGACGGGGGGCGAGCAGTACTTC.

The rearrangement links TRBV19 to TRBJ2-4, with D maybe TRBD1 (5 bases). Germline CDR1 reads LNHDA; CDR2 reads SQIVND (reference sequence). There are 15 residues in the CDR3. The ends were cut back, 3 bases at V and 0 bases at J, with 9 bases in the middle. CDR3 in amino acids: CASSIGAVAKNIQYF. The CDR3 coding sequence is TGTGCCAGTAGTATTGGGGCAGTAGCCAAAAACATTCAGTACTTC.

The rearrangement uses TRBV7-9 and TRBJ1-4; a weak D match, TRBD1 (5 bases). The CDR3 length is 14 residues. The ends were cut back, 5 bases at V and 7 bases at J, with 14 bases in the middle. Germline V gene data show CDR1 as SEHNR and CDR2 as FQNEAQ (reference sequence). The CDR3 loop is CASSRAGGFEKLFF. For the CDR3, the DNA is TGTGCCAGCAGCCGGGCCGGGGGGTTTGAAAAACTGTTTTTT.

This chain uses TRBV7-2 with TRBJ2-1, with 8 bases that match TRBD2. This CDR3 comprises 15 residues. Trimming took 1 base from V and 8 from J; bases not matched to a gene: 7. Looked up from germline, CDR1 is SGHTA and CDR2 is FQGNSA. The CDR3 sequence: CASSLGGLGGYEQFF. CDR3 sequence (DNA): TGTGCCAGCAGCTTAGGGGGACTAGGAGGCTATGAGCAGTTCTTC.

This chain connects TRBV9 to TRBJ2-1; D is possibly TRBD1 (5 bases). The CDR3 extends over 15 amino acids. Looked up from germline, CDR1 is SGDLS and CDR2 is YYNGEE. Between the trimmed V and J ends, which lost 3 bases and 0 bases, there was a span of 10 bases. CDR3 region: CASSAQGLSYNEQFF. CDR3 bases: TGTGCCAGCAGCGCGCAGGGCCTCTCCTACAATGAGCAGTTCTTC.

The chain employs TRBV5-4 and TRBJ1-6, with 7 bases that match TRBD1. J gave up 14 bases and V 4 bases, and 15 bases lay outside the gene matches. Per the germline V gene, CDR1 is SGHNT and CDR2 is YYREEE (reference sequence). CDR3 size: 15 residues. The CDR3 loop reads CASSPARQGRFALHF. The CDR3 DNA follows: TGTGCCAGCAGCCCGGCAAGACAGGGCCGCTTCGCCCTCCACTTT.

The chain couples TRBV19 to TRBJ2-7, with 7 bases identical to TRBD1. V shed 7 bases, J shed 2 bases, and the junction held 8 bases outside the gene matches. Germline V gene lookup returns CDR1 LNHDA and CDR2 SQIVND (reference sequence). The CDR3 is 14 amino acids. The CDR3 bases are TGTGCCAGTACCGGGACAGAAGTGCCCTACGAGCAGTACTTC. Translated, it gives CASTGTEVPYEQYF. The complete variable domain, with remaining parts taken from reference TRBV19 and TRBJ2-7, reads DGGITQSPKYLFRKEGQNVTLSCEQNLNHDAMYWYRQDPGQGLRLIYYSQIVNDFQKGDIAEGYSVSREKKESFPLTVTSAQKNPTAFYLCASTGTEVPYEQYFGPGTRLTVT.

The chain recombines TRBV7-2 with TRBJ1-5; 7 nucleotides align to TRBD1. The CDR3 spans 14 residues. Germline CDR1 and CDR2: SGHTA and FQGNSA. The J segment lost 5 bases and the V segment lost 1 base, leaving 2 bases of the junction unmatched. The CDR3 is CASSLGDSHQPQHF. Written as DNA, the CDR3 is TGTGCCAGCAGCTTAGGGGACAGCCATCAGCCCCAGCATTTT.